These T cell receptor beta chains were read from a single sample in a study of response to subunit inactivated influenza vaccine. TCRdb ran MiXCR on the RT-PCR reads and lists one entry per CDR3 protein. The sample records some 600,000 distinct CDR3 sequences, approximately 15% being singletons. This specimen consisted of PBMCs from blood, obtained 14 days before vaccination. The receptors come from a man aged 50-60 years who received an inactivated influenza vaccine. Both conserved end residues are part of each CDR3. The D gene is left open where the match is weak. Rows give clone size only sometimes, using once, few, many, or a class for an expanded clone.

size	length	V	J	D	DNA	CDR3
NA	13	TRBV7-2	TRBJ2-1	NA	TGTGCCAGCAGCTTCGACTGGTACAATGAGCAGTTCTTC	CASSFDWYNEQFF
few	17	TRBV14	TRBJ2-5	NA	TGTGCCAGCAGCCAACTCGGAACCTTAGGGGTGGTCGAGACCCAGTACTTC	CASSQLGTLGVVETQYF
NA	14	TRBV19	TRBJ2-3	NA	TGTGCCAGTAGGGGCGGAGTGAGTACAGATACGCAGTATTTT	CASRGGVSTDTQYF
few	16	TRBV20-1	TRBJ2-5	TRBD2	TGCAGTGCTAGCCCAGTAGCGGGGATACCACAAGAGACCCAGTACTTC	CSASPVAGIPQETQYF
NA	15	TRBV15	TRBJ2-3	TRBD1	TGTGCCACCAGCAGTCCCGGGACAGATTCATATACGCAGTATTTT	CATSSPGTDSYTQYF
NA	15	TRBV11-2	TRBJ2-3	NA	TGTGCCAGCAACCAAAGGGTGTTGGGCACAGATACGCAGTATTTT	CASNQRVLGTDTQYF
few	15	TRBV27	TRBJ2-1	NA	TGTGCCAGCAGTTCCCGGGGGGCCTCCTACAATGAGCAGTTCTTC	CASSSRGASYNEQFF
NA	14	TRBV20-1	TRBJ2-1	NA	TGCAGTGCTAGCCCTTTTCGGGGTCGCGGTAAGCAGTTCTTC	CSASPFRGRGKQFF
NA	14	TRBV5-1	TRBJ2-7	TRBD1	TGCGCCAGCAGCTTAGGGAACAGGGGCAACGAGCAGTACTTC	CASSLGNRGNEQYF
NA	17	TRBV27	TRBJ1-6	NA	TGTGCCAGCAGTTTAAGGCTCGGTAGGACACGAGCTTCACCCCTCCACTTT	CASSLRLGRTRASPLHF
NA	14	TRBV10-3	TRBJ2-7	NA	TGTGCCATCAGTGAGTCAGGCACTTCCTACGAGCAGTACTTC	CAISESGTSYEQYF
many	17	TRBV11-2	TRBJ2-3	NA	TGTGCCAGCAGCTCGTCGGGGGGCGATGGTGGCACAGATACGCAGTATTTT	CASSSSGGDGGTDTQYF
NA	17	TRBV7-9	TRBJ2-1	TRBD2	TGTGCCAGCAGCTTAGCGCCTGGCGGGGGGGCAAAAAATGAGCAGTTCTTC	CASSLAPGGGAKNEQFF
few	13	TRBV7-2	TRBJ2-7	NA	TGTGCCAGCAGCTTAGAGCGCGAGAACGAGCAGTACTTC	CASSLERENEQYF
few	14	TRBV28	TRBJ2-6	NA	TGTGCCAGCACCACAGACTCCGGGGCCAACGTCCTGACTTTC	CASTTDSGANVLTF
many	13	TRBV20-1	TRBJ1-1	TRBD1	TGCAGTGCTGACAGGGGACGGTACACTGAAGCTTTCTTT	CSADRGRYTEAFF
few	16	TRBV5-1	TRBJ2-6	TRBD1	TGCGCCAGCAGCTTGGCGGGGACAGCAGGGGCCAACGTCCTGACCTTC	CASSLAGTAGANVLTF
NA	17	TRBV7-8	TRBJ2-7	NA	TGTGCCAGCAGCCGCGTTTCCGGGGCGGAATTCTCCTACGAGCAGTACTTC	CASSRVSGAEFSYEQYF
NA	16	TRBV12-3/TRBV12-4	TRBJ2-3	TRBD2	TGTGCCAGCAGCCCACTAGCGGGAGGTCCAGGTGGTACGCAGTATTTT	CASSPLAGGPGGTQYF
NA	15	TRBV5-1	TRBJ2-5	NA	TGCGCCAGCAGCCCGAACGTCGGACGGGAAGAGACCCAGTACTTC	CASSPNVGREETQYF
NA	16	TRBV12-3/TRBV12-4	TRBJ1-1	NA	TGTGCCAGCAGTTTTCGGGGGTCCGCGTGGTACACTGAAGCTTTCTTT	CASSFRGSAWYTEAFF
NA	16	TRBV20-1	TRBJ2-7	NA	TGCAGTGCTAGAGCTACGCCCGGGAGCGGATACTACGAGCAGTACTTC	CSARATPGSGYYEQYF
few	15	TRBV12-3/TRBV12-4	TRBJ2-2	NA	TGTGCCAGCAGCCTTAGACTAGCGAACACCGGGGAGCTGTTTTTT	CASSLRLANTGELFF
few	16	TRBV5-1	TRBJ2-2	TRBD2	TGCGCCAGCAGCACGGGACTAGCGGGGAGCACCGGGGAGCTGTTTTTT	CASSTGLAGSTGELFF
few	15	TRBV29-1	TRBJ2-7	NA	TGCAGCGTTGAGGAGACGGCAGGGGCAGCCTACGAGCAGTACTTC	CSVEETAGAAYEQYF
few	16	TRBV7-2	TRBJ2-7	NA	TGTGCCAGCAGCTTAGTTGGTTCGCAGGTGGTCTACGAGCAGTACTTC	CASSLVGSQVVYEQYF
many	15	TRBV7-9	TRBJ2-1	NA	TGTGCCAGCAGCTTAATGACCGGGACGGGGAATGAGCAGTTCTTC	CASSLMTGTGNEQFF
few	16	TRBV7-2	TRBJ2-3	TRBD1	TGTGCCAGCAGCCCACAGGGGGTATACCTCGCAGATACGCAGTATTTT	CASSPQGVYLADTQYF
few	13	TRBV11-2	TRBJ2-1	NA	TGTGCCAGCGGAGCGGTAACCTACAATGAGCAGTTCTTC	CASGAVTYNEQFF
few	14	TRBV20-1	TRBJ2-7	TRBD1	TGCAGTGCCCAAGGACAGGGAAACACCTACGAGCAGTACTTC	CSAQGQGNTYEQYF
NA	19	TRBV11-2	TRBJ2-6	TRBD1	TGTGACAGCAGTTTTCCCTTGGGACAGCATAGCTCTGGGGCCAACGTCCTGACTTTC	CDSSFPLGQHSSGANVLTF
NA	16	TRBV3-1	TRBJ2-7	NA	TGTGCCAGCAGCCAAGCGCCGAGACCGGGAGTCAACGAGCAGTACTTC	CASSQAPRPGVNEQYF
NA	13	TRBV9	TRBJ2-3	NA	TGTGCCAGCAGCGCCCATCTATCAGATACGCAGTATTTT	CASSAHLSDTQYF
NA	16	TRBV18	TRBJ1-1	NA	TGTGCCAGCTCACCACCGGGGATATCGGGGGACACTGAAGCTTTCTTT	CASSPPGISGDTEAFF
NA	15	TRBV6-1	TRBJ2-3	TRBD2	TGTGCCAGCAGGCCCCAGCGGGGGGCCACAGATACGCAGTATTTT	CASRPQRGATDTQYF
few	13	TRBV6-5	TRBJ1-2	TRBD1	TGTGCCAGCAGTTATCGACAGGGGCTTGGCTACACCTTC	CASSYRQGLGYTF
NA	17	TRBV12-3/TRBV12-4	TRBJ1-4	NA	TGTGCCAGCATTCTAGTCCCATGGAGAAAAATTAATGAAAAACTGTTTTTT	CASILVPWRKINEKLFF
few	17	TRBV6-5	TRBJ2-3	NA	TGTGCCAGCAGTTACACCAAGTGGGTAACTAGCACAGATACGCAGTATTTT	CASSYTKWVTSTDTQYF
few	17	TRBV12-3/TRBV12-4	TRBJ2-3	NA	TGTGCCAGCAGTTTTATCTGGCAGGGGACAAGCACAGATACGCAGTATTTT	CASSFIWQGTSTDTQYF
few	16	TRBV27	TRBJ2-5	TRBD2	TGTGCCAGCAGTTTGCGGGGGTGGGGGTACCAAGAGACCCAGTACTTC	CASSLRGWGYQETQYF
NA	14	TRBV4-1	TRBJ2-7	TRBD2	TGCGCCAGCAGCCATAGCGGGGGGGCTACCGAGCAGTACTTC	CASSHSGGATEQYF
NA	16	TRBV29-1	TRBJ2-3	TRBD1	TGCAGCGTTGAAGATTGGGACAGGGTGAGGCCAGATACGCAGTATTTT	CSVEDWDRVRPDTQYF
few	14	TRBV7-9	TRBJ1-2	NA	TGTGCCAGCAGCTTAGAGCCGGGGAGAGATGGCTACACCTTC	CASSLEPGRDGYTF
many	13	TRBV4-1	TRBJ1-1	NA	TGCGCCAGCAGCCAAACCACGGGGACTGAAGCTTTCTTT	CASSQTTGTEAFF
few	15	TRBV15	TRBJ1-1	TRBD1	TGTGCCACCAGCAGTGGACAGGGGCTAAACACTGAAGCTTTCTTT	CATSSGQGLNTEAFF
NA	15	TRBV3-1	TRBJ1-5	NA	TGTGCCAGCAGCCAAGATACGGCAGCCAATCAGCCCCAGCATTTT	CASSQDTAANQPQHF
NA	13	TRBV6-2/TRBV6-3	TRBJ2-1	NA	TGTGCCAGCTCCGGACAGAGCGGGAATGAGCAGTTCTTC	CASSGQSGNEQFF
many	14	TRBV10-3	TRBJ2-7	TRBD2	TGTGCCACCGGGGAAGCGGGAAGGGGATACGAGCAGTACTTC	CATGEAGRGYEQYF
once	14	TRBV6-1	TRBJ2-7	NA	TGTGCCAGCAGCCTCGACATGAGCTCCTACGAGCAGTACTTC	CASSLDMSSYEQYF
few	17	TRBV7-9	TRBJ1-4	NA	TGTGCCAGCAGCACCCACTCTACAGGGCGCCCTAATGAAAAACTGTTTTTT	CASSTHSTGRPNEKLFF
NA	12	TRBV29-1	TRBJ2-1	NA	TGCAGCGTTGGGGTGGTGGGGAATGAGCAGTTCTTC	CSVGVVGNEQFF
few	14	TRBV5-1	TRBJ1-1	TRBD1	TGCGCCAGCAGCGCTAAAGGGGACAGCCATGAAGCTTTCTTT	CASSAKGDSHEAFF
NA	17	TRBV9	TRBJ2-1	TRBD2	TGTGCCAGCTCGCTCGCAGGGGGACTAGCGGGGTACAATGAGCAGTTCTTC	CASSLAGGLAGYNEQFF
many	14	TRBV12-3/TRBV12-4	TRBJ1-1	NA	TGTGCCAGCAGGGACCACTTTATGAACACTGAAGCTTTCTTT	CASRDHFMNTEAFF
NA	12	TRBV30	TRBJ2-7	NA	TGTGCCTGGAGTGTACGAGGAACCGAGCAGTACTTC	CAWSVRGTEQYF
NA	20	TRBV9	TRBJ2-1	TRBD2	TGTGCCAGCAGCCCCCAACCCGGGACTAGCGGGGGGGCGTGGCGCAATGAGCAGTTCTTC	CASSPQPGTSGGAWRNEQFF
NA	15	TRBV20-1	TRBJ2-1	TRBD2	TGCAGTGCTAGAGATGGGAAGCGGGGGGACAATGAGCAGTTCTTC	CSARDGKRGDNEQFF
many	14	TRBV6-1	TRBJ1-6	TRBD1	TGTGCCAGCAGCCTAGGACAGGCGAATTCACCCCTCCACTTT	CASSLGQANSPLHF
few	16	TRBV10-3	TRBJ2-5	TRBD2	TGTGCCATCAGACGCGGGGGTACCGATTCACAAGAGACCCAGTACTTC	CAIRRGGTDSQETQYF
few	16	TRBV20-1	TRBJ2-1	TRBD2	TGCAGTGCTAGGTCTCAAGCGGGAGGAGTGGAAAATGAGCAGTTCTTC	CSARSQAGGVENEQFF